The clone carrying this T cell receptor (beta chain) was picked up many times. TCRdb passed the 5' RACE reads through MiXCR, listing each CDR3 protein once. The sample lists under 80,000 distinct CDR3 sequences; about 9.7% were seen once. The sample is drawn from a study of neurological immune-mediated disorders. The germline V gene encodes CDR1 MNHEY and CDR2 SMNVEV (reference sequence). V was shortened by 5 bases and J by 5 bases, with 13 bases between the two germline ends. This CDR3 is built from 14 residues. The clonotype was recovered from a man between 45 and 60 years old in good health. Input material: PBMCs. V is TRBV27 and J is TRBJ2-1, with D perhaps matching TRBD1 (5 bases). The CDR3 region has the DNA TGTGCCAGCAGTCCCCAGACAGTTAACAATGAGCAGTTCTTC. This sequence encodes CASSPQTVNNEQFF.